The next 27 T cell receptor beta chains were all read from a single sample in a study of blood T cell repertoires in COVID-19 (dated by TCRdb to about 2020). To prepare the library, the immunoSEQ multiplex PCR assay was applied. This is the immuneACCESS table as TCRdb keeps it, with only in-frame sequences that have V and J called. A part of the clones is gone; compared with another copy, unresolved V genes explain less than half, and the rest is unexplained. Counted in this sample were more than 130,000 clones; less than 85% of them appeared once. The ten largest make up under 9.5% of the sample. Sequenced: peripheral blood. Receptor source: a woman older than 75 in a cohort sampled during active or convalescent COVID-19.

The CDR3 nucleotides read TGTGCCTGGAGTGTACAGGGCGATGAAAAACTGTTTTTT. Its translation is CAWSVQGDEKLFF. The chain carries TRBV30 and TRBJ1-4; tentatively, D is TRBD1 (6 bases). V lost 0 bases to trimming and J lost 6 bases, with 8 bases between them. The germline gives CDR1 GTSNPN, CDR2 SVGIG (reference sequence). This CDR3 comprises 13 residues.

This clone was detected only a few times. V is TRBV2 and J is TRBJ1-2, with TRBD1 identical over 8 bases. Germline V gene lookup returns CDR1 SNHLY and CDR2 FYNNEI. This CDR3 is built from 14 residues. Germline trimming cut 6 bases from V and 4 bases from J; bases unmatched to any gene: 7. The CDR3 spells CASRADRAGYGYTF. The CDR3 DNA reads TGTGCCAGCAGAGCGGACAGGGCTGGCTATGGCTACACCTTC.

In its sample, this clone was seen a few times. The chain links TRBV15 to TRBJ1-1, with a tentative D call TRBD1 (5 bases). The ends were cut back, 0 bases at V and 4 bases at J, with 9 bases in the middle. Germline loops: CDR1 LNHNV, CDR2 YYDKDF (reference sequence). The CDR3 has 14 amino acids. The CDR3 is CATSRDREGTEAFF. The CDR3 DNA reads as TGTGCCACCAGCAGAGACAGGGAAGGCACTGAAGCTTTCTTT.

J is TRBJ2-3 and V is TRBV5-4, with a tentative D call TRBD2 (5 bases). CDR1 and CDR2 from the germline V gene are SGHNT and YYREEE (reference sequence). V shed 6 bases and J shed 5 bases, with 19 bases lying between them. The CDR3 extends over 15 amino acids. This CDR3 is CASNIGSPGIDTQYF. The CDR3 DNA reads as TGTGCCAGCAACATTGGCAGTCCGGGGATAGATACGCAGTATTTT.

The rearrangement uses TRBV5-4 and TRBJ2-5; D not resolved. Germline V gene lookup returns CDR1 SGHNT and CDR2 YYREEE (reference sequence). Trimming shortened V by 4 bases and J by 5 bases, and 15 bases separated the two germline ends. This CDR3 has 14 amino acids. The CDR3 DNA is TGTGCCAGCAGCCCTATGAATCGGTACGAGACCCAGTACTTC. This sequence encodes CASSPMNRYETQYF. Variable domain in full (rest from reference TRBV5-4 and TRBJ2-5): ETGVTQSPTHLIKTRGQQVTLRCSSQSGHNTVSWYQQALGQGPQFIFQYYREEENGRGNFPPRFSGLQFPNYSSELNVNALELDDSALYLCASSPMNRYETQYFGPGTRLLVL.

CDR3 sequence (DNA): TGTGCCAGCAGCTTAGCCGGGACACGGACCGGGGAGCTGTTTTTT. Amino acid sequence: CASSLAGTRTGELFF. V usage is TRBV7-8 and J usage is TRBJ2-2, with D maybe TRBD1 (6 bases). This CDR3 has 15 amino acids. Germline-derived CDR1 and CDR2 are SGHVS and FQNEAQ. V was cut by 0 bases and J by 5 bases, with 10 bases left in between.

The chain links TRBV6-6 to TRBJ2-7; D is undetermined. CDR1 is MNHNY, CDR2 SVGAGI, per germline (reference sequence). The CDR3 is made up of 11 amino acids. Trimming removed 11 bases at V and 5 bases at J, with 13 bases between. CDR3 coding DNA: TGTGCCTCCCGGTCGTCTGACGAGCAGTACGTC. It yields the protein CASRSSDEQYV.

The chain recombines TRBV7-2 with TRBJ2-5; 12 positions agree with TRBD2. With 1 base clipped from V and 4 bases from J, the junction kept 4 bases outside the gene matches. The CDR3 runs 16 residues. CDR1 is SGHTA, CDR2 FQGNSA, per germline. The CDR3 here is CASSLDPSGGAETQYF. The CDR3 nucleotides are TGTGCCAGCAGCTTAGACCCTAGCGGGGGGGCAGAGACCCAGTACTTC.

This chain connects TRBV12-5 to TRBJ1-1, with D tentatively TRBD1 (5 bases). The CDR3 is made up of 18 amino acids. Trimming cost V 3 bases and J 3 bases, with 23 bases left between them. The germline CDR1 and CDR2 sequences are LGHNT and FRNRAP. The CDR3: CASGFRSGRGIVDTEAFF. As DNA, the CDR3 is TGTGCTAGTGGTTTTAGGTCGGGGAGGGGAATTGTTGACACTGAAGCTTTCTTT. The variable domain in full, completed from reference TRBV12-5 and TRBJ1-1, reads DARVTQTPRHKVTEMGQEVTMRCQPILGHNTVFWYRQTMMQGLELLAYFRNRAPLDDSGMPKDRFSAEMPDATLATLKIQPSEPRDSAVYFCASGFRSGRGIVDTEAFFGQGTRLTVV.

This clone appeared a few times. This chain joins TRBV6-5 and TRBJ1-2; possibly TRBD1 for D (6 bases). Germline CDR1 MNHEY, CDR2 SVGAGI. The length of the CDR3 is 15 residues. The germline V and J ends were trimmed by 7 bases and 1 base, with 16 bases remaining between them. For the CDR3, the DNA is TGTGCCAGCACTTTGAGACAGGCTGATAACTATGGCTACACCTTC. It translates to CASTLRQADNYGYTF.

The chain uses TRBV29-1 and TRBJ2-7, with D perhaps TRBD1 (7 bases). V was trimmed by 0 bases and J by 0 bases, leaving 12 bases between them. The CDR3 is made up of 15 amino acids. Germline values: CDR1 SQVTM, CDR2 ANQGSEA. CDR3 protein: CSVEDQGGSSYEQYF. The CDR3 nucleotides are TGCAGCGTTGAAGATCAGGGGGGTAGCTCCTACGAGCAGTACTTC.

The rearrangement joins TRBV5-1 to TRBJ2-1; 9 bases match TRBD1. V was pared by 0 bases and J by 6 bases, with 4 bases of the junction left unmatched. Looked up from germline, CDR1 is SGHRS and CDR2 is YFSETQ. The CDR3 is 15 amino acids. The CDR3 loop is CASSLVQGASNEQFF. In DNA, the CDR3 is TGCGCCAGCAGCTTGGTACAGGGGGCTTCCAATGAGCAGTTCTTC.

The chain links TRBV7-2 to TRBJ2-6; D might be TRBD1 (6 bases). The CDR3 totals 17 residues. Germline V gives CDR1 SGHTA, CDR2 FQGNSA. The V gene lost 2 bases and the J gene lost 0 bases, with 11 bases spanning the gap. CDR3 nucleotides: TGTGCCAGCAGCTTATCTGGGACACCCTCTGGGGCCAACGTCCTGACTTTC. This gives the protein CASSLSGTPSGANVLTF.

Here the CDR3 DNA reads TGTGCCAGCAGCTTAGGAGTACAGCAGCAGTTCTTC. Translation gives CASSLGVQQQFF. The V call is TRBV7-2, the J call TRBJ2-1; D uncertain. CDR1 SGHTA and CDR2 FQGNSA come from the germline V gene. The CDR3 sequence is 12 residues long. V dropped 1 base and J dropped 11 bases, with 9 bases sitting between them.

CDR3 region: CASSARDRSGDEQFF. In DNA, the CDR3 is TGTGCCAGCAGTGCCCGGGACAGATCTGGAGATGAGCAGTTCTTC. The chain links TRBV28 to TRBJ2-1; 7 nucleotides line up with TRBD1. This CDR3 has 15 amino acids. Germline CDR1 is MDHEN and CDR2 is SYDVKM. V lost 5 bases to trimming and J lost 8 bases; unmatched junction nucleotides: 12.

This chain links TRBV5-1 with TRBJ2-2; D perhaps matches TRBD1 (6 bases). The CDR3 is 15 residues long. V shed 6 bases and J shed 5 bases, with 17 bases lying between them. The germline V gene has CDR1 SGHRS and CDR2 YFSETQ. The CDR3 is CASTSVGQGTGELFF. The CDR3 DNA sequence: TGCGCCAGCACTTCAGTGGGTCAGGGGACCGGGGAGCTGTTTTTT.

This rearrangement joins TRBV28 to TRBJ1-2; D ambiguous. Germline assignment: CDR1 MDHEN and CDR2 SYDVKM. This CDR3 has 12 amino acids. Between the trimmed V and J ends, which lost 4 bases and 6 bases, there was a span of 9 bases. The CDR3 reads CASSYHSNGYTF. The DNA for the CDR3 is TGTGCCAGCAGTTACCACAGTAATGGCTACACCTTC.

The chain couples TRBV4-3 to TRBJ1-1, with D unresolved. V lost 1 base and J lost 4, with 13 bases in between. CDR1 is LGHNA and CDR2 is YSLEER in the germline V gene. This CDR3 contains 15 residues. CDR3 residues: CASSQAGVQSTEAFF. The CDR3 coding sequence is TGCGCCAGCAGCCAAGCGGGTGTCCAGAGCACTGAAGCTTTCTTT.

V usage is TRBV9 and J usage is TRBJ2-3, with D possibly TRBD1 on 5 matching bases. Germline loops: CDR1 SGDLS, CDR2 YYNGEE. There are 16 residues in the CDR3. Trimming took 0 bases from V and 2 from J, leaving 13 bases between them. CDR3 in DNA: TGTGCCAGCAGCGTAGCAGGGCAGCAACACACAGATACGCAGTATTTT. Residues: CASSVAGQQHTDTQYF.

This clone was found once. V usage is TRBV7-9 and J usage is TRBJ1-3; D not resolved. CDR3 size: 15 residues. V was cut by 5 bases and J by 0 bases, with 11 bases left in between. Germline V CDR1 and CDR2: SEHNR, FQNEAQ (reference sequence). The chain's CDR3 is CASSPIWSSGNTIYF. The DNA of the CDR3 is TGTGCCAGCAGCCCCATCTGGAGCTCTGGAAACACCATATATTTT. The full variable domain, with the rest looked up from reference TRBV7-9 and TRBJ1-3, is DTGVSQNPRHKITKRGQNVTFRCDPISEHNRLYWYRQTLGQGPEFLTYFQNEAQLEKSRLLSDRFSAERPKGSFSTLEIQRTEQGDSAMYLCASSPIWSSGNTIYFGEGSWLTVV.

The chain uses TRBV3-1 (or the pseudogene TRBV3-2) and TRBJ1-2; no clear D gene. The CDR3 has 16 residues. The germline V and J ends were trimmed by 8 bases and 0 bases, with 19 bases remaining between them. CDR1 and CDR2 from the germline V gene are LGHDT and YNNKEL (reference sequence). The CDR3 region is CASRGQLTYTNYGYTF. The CDR3 DNA is TGTGCCAGCCGCGGCCAGTTAACGTACACTAACTATGGCTACACCTTC.

The chain combines TRBV5-6 with TRBJ2-5; the match to TRBD2 covers 10 bases. V shed 4 bases and J 2 bases; nucleotides not matched to a gene: 11. The CDR3 contains 17 residues. Germline loops: CDR1 SGHDT, CDR2 YYEEEE. CDR3 in amino acids: CASSGTSGVWTQETQYF. In DNA, the CDR3 is TGTGCCAGCAGCGGTACTAGCGGGGTATGGACGCAAGAGACCCAGTACTTC. The variable domain in full, with the rest retrieved from reference TRBV5-6 and TRBJ2-5, is DAGVTQSPTHLIKTRGQQVTLRCSPKSGHDTVSWYQQALGQGPQFIFQYYEEEERQRGNFPDRFSGHQFPNYSSELNVNALLLGDSALYLCASSGTSGVWTQETQYFGPGTRLLVL.

This clone was recorded a few times. The chain couples TRBV5-1 to TRBJ2-3; TRBD1 aligns across 11 bases. CDR3 size: 16 residues. The junction had 7 bases not matched to a gene; V was cut back by 4 bases and J by 3 bases. Germline CDR1 reads SGHRS; CDR2 reads YFSETQ. The CDR3 coding sequence is TGCGCCAGCAGCACTCGGACAGGGGGCGGTACAGATACGCAGTATTTT. Its translation: CASSTRTGGGTDTQYF. The full variable domain, rest sourced from reference TRBV5-1 and TRBJ2-3, is KAGVTQTPRYLIKTRGQQVTLSCSPISGHRSVSWYQQTPGQGLQFLFEYFSETQRNKGNFPGRFSGRQFSNSRSEMNVSTLELGDSALYLCASSTRTGGGTDTQYFGPGTRLTVL.

The V call is TRBV11-2, the J call TRBJ1-1; perhaps TRBD1 as D (5 bases). CDR3 length: 13 residues. Trimming cost V 1 base and J 7 bases, with 10 bases left between them. Germline-derived CDR1 and CDR2 are SGHAT and FQNNGV. The chain's CDR3 is CASSLVSGGEAFF. As DNA, the CDR3 is TGTGCCAGCAGCTTAGTTTCCGGGGGTGAAGCTTTCTTT. The complete variable domain, with remaining parts taken from reference TRBV11-2 and TRBJ1-1, reads EAGVAQSPRYKIIEKRQSVAFWCNPISGHATLYWYQQILGQGPKLLIQFQNNGVVDDSQLPKDRFSAERLKGVDSTLKIQPAKLEDSAVYLCASSLVSGGEAFFGQGTRLTVV.

The V and J genes are TRBV12-3 or TRBV12-4 and TRBJ1-2; D is unresolved. CDR3 length equals 11 residues. Trimming removed 6 bases from V and 8 bases from J, with 10 bases in between. CDR3: CASRGGSGYTF. The CDR3, as DNA: TGTGCCAGCAGGGGAGGAAGCGGCTACACCTTC.

Concerning this clone itself: Additional DNA sequences in this sample encode the identical CDR3. This sequence joins TRBV7-2 and TRBJ1-2, with D maybe TRBD1 (6 bases). CDR1 and CDR2 from the germline V gene are SGHTA and FQGNSA. CDR3 length: 13 amino acids. The V end lost 1 base, the J end lost 4 bases, and 7 bases lay between the germline ends. The CDR3 loop is CASSLGRGYGYTF. As DNA, the CDR3 is TGTGCCAGCAGCTTAGGCAGGGGCTATGGCTACACCTTC.

The chain has TRBV11-2 and TRBJ2-6, with D perhaps TRBD1 (6 bases). Germline lookup yields CDR1 SGHAT and CDR2 FQNNGV. The ends were cut back, 8 bases at V and 1 base at J, with 15 bases in the middle. The CDR3 spans 16 residues. In nucleotides, the CDR3 is TGTGCCAGCGGAATCCGACAGGAGTCTGGGGCCAACGTCCTGACTTTC. Protein sequence: CASGIRQESGANVLTF.